The clone carrying this TCR beta chain has at least ten counts. Its target is not known. The data derive from a study of T cells in Graves' hyperthyroidism and ophthalmopathy. Points from the study as a whole: Ophthalmopathy prediction by the model preceded onset by a median about 6.8 months. Ophthalmopathy stood apart from stable hyperthyroidism in a 13 V-J model.

Germline CDR1 and CDR2: LGHDT and YNNKEL (reference sequence). The CDR3 is 14 amino acids. V shed 3 bases and J shed 4 bases, with 10 bases lying between them. Researchers amplified the TCR beta CDR3 regions from RNA transcripts. First-round RT-PCR with HTBI primers amplified the TCR CDR3 region. From the multiplex PCR reads, TCRdb called clonotypes with MiXCR, one entry per CDR3 protein. The sample comprises 650,000 to 750,000 distinct CDR3 sequences, less than 15% of which are singletons, and about 10% rests with the top ten. This sequence originates from a woman between 18 and 29 years old with Graves' hyperthyroidism. The sample consisted of blood. V is TRBV3-1 and J is TRBJ2-1; D is undetermined. CDR3 residues: CASSQPQAYNEQFF. For the CDR3, the DNA is TGTGCCAGCAGCCAGCCCCAGGCGTACAATGAGCAGTTCTTC.